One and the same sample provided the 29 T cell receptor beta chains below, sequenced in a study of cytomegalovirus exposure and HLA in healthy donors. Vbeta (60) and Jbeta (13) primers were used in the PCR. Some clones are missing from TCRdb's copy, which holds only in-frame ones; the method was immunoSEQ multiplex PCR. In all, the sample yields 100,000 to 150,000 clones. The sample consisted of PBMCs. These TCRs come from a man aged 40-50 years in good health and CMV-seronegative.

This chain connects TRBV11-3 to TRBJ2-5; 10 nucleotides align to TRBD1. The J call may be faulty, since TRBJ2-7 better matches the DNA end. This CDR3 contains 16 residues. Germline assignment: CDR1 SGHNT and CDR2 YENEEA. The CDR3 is CASSSRMGQGSHEQYF. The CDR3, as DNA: TGTGCCAGCAGCTCTCGGATGGGACAGGGGAGCCACGAGCAGTACTTC.

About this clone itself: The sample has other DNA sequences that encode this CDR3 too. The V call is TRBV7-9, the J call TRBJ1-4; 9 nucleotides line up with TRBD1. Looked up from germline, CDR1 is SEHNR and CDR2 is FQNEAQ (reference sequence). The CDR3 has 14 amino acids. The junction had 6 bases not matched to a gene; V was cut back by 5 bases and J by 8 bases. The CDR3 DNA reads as TGTGCCAGCAGCCCCCGGACAGGGGTGGAAAAACTGTTTTTT. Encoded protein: CASSPRTGVEKLFF.

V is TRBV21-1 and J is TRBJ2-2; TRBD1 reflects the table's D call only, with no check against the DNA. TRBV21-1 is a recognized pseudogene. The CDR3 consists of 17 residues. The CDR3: CASSKPRTGFDTGELFF. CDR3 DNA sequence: TGTGCCAGCAGCAAACCGCGGACAGGGTTTGACACCGGGGAGCTGTTTTTT.

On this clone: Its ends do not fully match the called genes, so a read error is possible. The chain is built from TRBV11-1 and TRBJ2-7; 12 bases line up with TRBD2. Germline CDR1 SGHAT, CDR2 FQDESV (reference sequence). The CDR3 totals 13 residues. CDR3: CASSLTRTSGVDF. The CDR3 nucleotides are TGTGCCAGCAGCTTAACCCGGACTAGCGGGGTCGACTTC.

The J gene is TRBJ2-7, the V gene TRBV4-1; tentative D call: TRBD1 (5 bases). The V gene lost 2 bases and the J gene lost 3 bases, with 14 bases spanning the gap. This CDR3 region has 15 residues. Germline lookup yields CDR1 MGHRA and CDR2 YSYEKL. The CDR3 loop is CASSQHRQGGYEQYF. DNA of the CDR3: TGCGCCAGCAGCCAACACCGGCAGGGTGGCTACGAGCAGTACTTC.

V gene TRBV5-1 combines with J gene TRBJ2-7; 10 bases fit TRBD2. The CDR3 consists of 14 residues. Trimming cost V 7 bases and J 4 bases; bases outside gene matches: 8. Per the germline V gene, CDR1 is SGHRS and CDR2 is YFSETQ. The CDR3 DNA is TGCGCCAGCGGTATGGCTAGCGGGAGTTACGAGCAGTACTTC. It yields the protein CASGMASGSYEQYF.

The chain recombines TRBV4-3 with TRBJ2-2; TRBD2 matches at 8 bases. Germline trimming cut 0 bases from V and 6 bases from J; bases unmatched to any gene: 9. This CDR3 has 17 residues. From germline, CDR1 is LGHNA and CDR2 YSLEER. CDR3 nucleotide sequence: TGCGCCAGCAGCCAAGATCCGGGAGGGTTCTGGGCCGGGGAGCTGTTTTTT. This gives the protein CASSQDPGGFWAGELFF.

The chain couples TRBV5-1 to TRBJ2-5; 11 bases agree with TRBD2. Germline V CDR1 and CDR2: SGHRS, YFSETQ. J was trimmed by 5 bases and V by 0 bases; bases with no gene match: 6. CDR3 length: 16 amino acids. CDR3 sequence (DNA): TGCGCCAGCAGCTTGGATGGACTAGCGGGCTTGGAGACCCAGTACTTC. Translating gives CASSLDGLAGLETQYF.

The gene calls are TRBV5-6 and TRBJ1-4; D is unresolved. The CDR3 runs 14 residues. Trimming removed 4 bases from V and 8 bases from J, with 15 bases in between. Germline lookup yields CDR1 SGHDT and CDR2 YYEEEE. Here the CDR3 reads CASSPGLGGEKLFF. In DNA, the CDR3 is TGTGCCAGCAGCCCTGGGTTAGGCGGCGAAAAACTGTTTTTT.

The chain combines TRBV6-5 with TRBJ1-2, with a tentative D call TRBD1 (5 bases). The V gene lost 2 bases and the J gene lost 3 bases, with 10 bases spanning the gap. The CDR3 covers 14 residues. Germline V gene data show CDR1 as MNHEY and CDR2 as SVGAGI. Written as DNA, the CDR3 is TGTGCCAGCAGTTACGGGGGGTGGGACTATGGCTACACCTTC. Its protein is CASSYGGWDYGYTF.

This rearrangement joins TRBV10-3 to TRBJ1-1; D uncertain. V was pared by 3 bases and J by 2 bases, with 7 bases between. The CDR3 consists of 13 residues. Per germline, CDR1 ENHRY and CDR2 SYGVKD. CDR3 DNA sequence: TGTGCCATCAGTGATGAGATAAACACTGAAGCTTTCTTT. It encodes CAISDEINTEAFF.

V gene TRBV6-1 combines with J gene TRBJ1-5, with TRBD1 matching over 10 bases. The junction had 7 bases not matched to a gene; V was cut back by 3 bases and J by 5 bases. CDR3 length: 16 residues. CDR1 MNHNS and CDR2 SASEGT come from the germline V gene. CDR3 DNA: TGTGCCAGCAGTGATCCCCCGGACAGGGGGTATCAGCCCCAGCATTTT. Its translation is CASSDPPDRGYQPQHF.

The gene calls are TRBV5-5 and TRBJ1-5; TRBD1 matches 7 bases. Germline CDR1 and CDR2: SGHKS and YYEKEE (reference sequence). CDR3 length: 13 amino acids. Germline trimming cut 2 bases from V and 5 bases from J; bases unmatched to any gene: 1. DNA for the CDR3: TGTGCCAGCAGCTTAACAGGGGATCAGCCCCAGCATTTT. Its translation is CASSLTGDQPQHF.

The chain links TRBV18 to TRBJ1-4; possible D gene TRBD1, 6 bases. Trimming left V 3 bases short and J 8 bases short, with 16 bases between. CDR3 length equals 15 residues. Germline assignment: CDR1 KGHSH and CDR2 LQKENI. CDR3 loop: CASSPYRDTGEKLFF. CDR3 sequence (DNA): TGTGCCAGCTCACCCTATCGGGACACGGGGGAAAAACTGTTTTTT.

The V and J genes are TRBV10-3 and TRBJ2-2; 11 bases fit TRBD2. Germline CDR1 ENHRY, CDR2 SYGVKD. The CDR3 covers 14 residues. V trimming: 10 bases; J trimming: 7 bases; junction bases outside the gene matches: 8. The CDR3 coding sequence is TGTGCCACCTGCCTAGCGGGAGGTCACGGGGAGCTGTTTTTT. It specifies CATCLAGGHGELFF.

As DNA, the CDR3 is TGTGCCACCCGGGACAGGGGAAACAATCAGCCCCAGCATTTT. It codes for CATRDRGNNQPQHF. This rearrangement joins TRBV19 to TRBJ1-5, with 10 bases identical to TRBD1. V dropped 10 bases and J dropped 3; count of bases not matched to a gene: 6. Germline V gene sequence: CDR1 LNHDA, CDR2 SQIVND (reference sequence). The CDR3 is made up of 14 amino acids.

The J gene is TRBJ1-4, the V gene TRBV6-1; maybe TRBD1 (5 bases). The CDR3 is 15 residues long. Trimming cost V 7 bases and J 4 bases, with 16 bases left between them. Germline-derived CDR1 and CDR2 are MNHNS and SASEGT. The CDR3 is CASNPGGVGNEKLFF. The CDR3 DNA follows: TGTGCCAGCAACCCGGGGGGGGTTGGTAATGAAAAACTGTTTTTT.

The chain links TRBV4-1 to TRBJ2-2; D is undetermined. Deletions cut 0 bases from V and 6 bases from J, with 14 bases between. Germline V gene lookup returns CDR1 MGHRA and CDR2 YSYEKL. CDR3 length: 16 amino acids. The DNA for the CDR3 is TGCGCCAGCAGCCAAGAGGCTAGGAGATTTTCCGGGGAGCTGTTTTTT. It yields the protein CASSQEARRFSGELFF.

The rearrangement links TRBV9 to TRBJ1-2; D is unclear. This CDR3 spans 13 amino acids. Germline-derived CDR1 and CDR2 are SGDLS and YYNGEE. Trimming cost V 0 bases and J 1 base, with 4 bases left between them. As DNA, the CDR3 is TGTGCCAGCAGCGTAGCAGTTAACTATGGCTACACCTTC. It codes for CASSVAVNYGYTF.

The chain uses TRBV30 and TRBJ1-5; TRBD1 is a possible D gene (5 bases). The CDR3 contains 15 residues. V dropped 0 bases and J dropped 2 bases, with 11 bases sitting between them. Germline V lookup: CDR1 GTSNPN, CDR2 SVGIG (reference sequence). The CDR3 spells CAWSVSGGGNQPQHF. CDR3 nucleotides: TGTGCCTGGAGTGTGTCTGGAGGGGGCAATCAGCCCCAGCATTTT.

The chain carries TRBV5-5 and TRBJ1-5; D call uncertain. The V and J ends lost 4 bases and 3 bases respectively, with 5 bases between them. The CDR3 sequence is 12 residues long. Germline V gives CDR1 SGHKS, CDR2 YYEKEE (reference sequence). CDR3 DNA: TGTGCCAGCAGCGGCCTCAATCAGCCCCAGCATTTT. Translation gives CASSGLNQPQHF.

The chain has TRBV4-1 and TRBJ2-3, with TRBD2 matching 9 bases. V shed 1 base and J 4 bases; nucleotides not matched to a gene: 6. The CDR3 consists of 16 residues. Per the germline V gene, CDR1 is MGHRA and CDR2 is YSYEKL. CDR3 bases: TGCGCCAGCAGCCAAGGCGGGACTAGCAATTCAGATACGCAGTATTTT. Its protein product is CASSQGGTSNSDTQYF.

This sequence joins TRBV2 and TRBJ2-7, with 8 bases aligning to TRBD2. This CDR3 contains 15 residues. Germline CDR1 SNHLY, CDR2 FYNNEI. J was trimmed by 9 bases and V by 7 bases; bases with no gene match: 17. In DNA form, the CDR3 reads TGTGCCAGCACCCTTCACACTAGCGGTTCCCTCGGGCAGTACTTC. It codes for CASTLHTSGSLGQYF. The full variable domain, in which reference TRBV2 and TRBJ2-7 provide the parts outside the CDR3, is EPEVTQTPSHQVTQMGQEVILRCVPISNHLYFYWYRQILGQKVEFLVSFYNNEISEKSEIFDDQFSVERPDGSNFTLKIRSTKLEDSAMYFCASTLHTSGSLGQYFGPGTRLTVT.

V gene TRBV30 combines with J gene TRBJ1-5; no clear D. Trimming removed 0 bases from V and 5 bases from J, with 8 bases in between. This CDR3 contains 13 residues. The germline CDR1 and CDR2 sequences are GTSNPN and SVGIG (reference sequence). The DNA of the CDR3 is TGTGCCTGGAGTGTTTCCCTTGATCAGCCCCAGCATTTT. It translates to CAWSVSLDQPQHF.

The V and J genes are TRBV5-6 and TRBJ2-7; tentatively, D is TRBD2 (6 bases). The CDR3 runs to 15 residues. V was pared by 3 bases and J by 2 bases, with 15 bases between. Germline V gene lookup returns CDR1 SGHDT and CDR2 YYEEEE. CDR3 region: CASSSQVGGPYEQYF. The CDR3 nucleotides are TGTGCCAGCAGCTCCCAGGTGGGAGGTCCCTACGAGCAGTACTTC.

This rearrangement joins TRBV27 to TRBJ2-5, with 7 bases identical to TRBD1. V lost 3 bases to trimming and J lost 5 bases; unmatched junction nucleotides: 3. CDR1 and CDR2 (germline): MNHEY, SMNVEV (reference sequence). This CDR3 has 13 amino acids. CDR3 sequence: CASSFSRGETQYF. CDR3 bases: TGTGCCAGCAGTTTTTCCAGGGGGGAGACCCAGTACTTC.

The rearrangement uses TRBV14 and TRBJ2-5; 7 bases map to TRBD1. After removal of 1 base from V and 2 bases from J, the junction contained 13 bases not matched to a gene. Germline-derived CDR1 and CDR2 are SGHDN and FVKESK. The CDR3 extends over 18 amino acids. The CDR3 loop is CASSQGDDEGAWQETQYF. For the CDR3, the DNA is TGTGCCAGCAGCCAAGGCGATGATGAGGGGGCATGGCAAGAGACCCAGTACTTC.

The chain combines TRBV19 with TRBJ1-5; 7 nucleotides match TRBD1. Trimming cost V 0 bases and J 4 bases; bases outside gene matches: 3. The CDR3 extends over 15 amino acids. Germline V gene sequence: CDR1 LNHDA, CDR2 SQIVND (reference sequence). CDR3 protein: CASSIEGQQNQPQHF. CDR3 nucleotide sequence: TGTGCCAGTAGTATAGAGGGACAGCAAAATCAGCCCCAGCATTTT.

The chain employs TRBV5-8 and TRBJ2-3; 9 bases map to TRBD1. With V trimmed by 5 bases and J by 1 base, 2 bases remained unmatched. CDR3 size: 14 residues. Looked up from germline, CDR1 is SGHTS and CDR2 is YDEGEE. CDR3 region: CASSWDRGTDTQYF. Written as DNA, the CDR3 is TGTGCCAGCAGTTGGGACAGGGGCACAGATACGCAGTATTTT.